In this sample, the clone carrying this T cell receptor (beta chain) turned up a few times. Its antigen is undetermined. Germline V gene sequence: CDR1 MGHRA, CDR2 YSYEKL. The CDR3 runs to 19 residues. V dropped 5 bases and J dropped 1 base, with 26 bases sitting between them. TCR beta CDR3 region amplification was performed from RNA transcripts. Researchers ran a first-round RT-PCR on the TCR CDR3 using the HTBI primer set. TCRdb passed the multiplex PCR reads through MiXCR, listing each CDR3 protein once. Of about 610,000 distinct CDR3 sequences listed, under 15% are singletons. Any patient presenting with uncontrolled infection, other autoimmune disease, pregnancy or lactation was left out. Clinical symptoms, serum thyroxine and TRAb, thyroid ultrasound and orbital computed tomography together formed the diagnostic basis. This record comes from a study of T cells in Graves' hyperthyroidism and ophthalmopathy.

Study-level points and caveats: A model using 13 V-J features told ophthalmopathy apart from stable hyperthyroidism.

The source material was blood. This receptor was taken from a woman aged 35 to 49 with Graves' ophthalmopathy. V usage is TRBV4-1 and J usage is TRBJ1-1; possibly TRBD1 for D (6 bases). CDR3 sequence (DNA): TGCGCCAGCAGCGAAGTCTCCGCCCGGGGGGGCATTCCGAACACTGAAGCTTTCTTT. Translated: CASSEVSARGGIPNTEAFF.